At least ten counts were recorded for the clone carrying this T cell receptor beta chain. Its specificity is not known. Trimming left V 3 bases short and J 1 base short, with 6 bases between. The CDR3 is made up of 13 amino acids. This sample was included in a study of read filtering for tumor transcriptome and immune sequencing. Study-level background: Revised staging placed roughly 8 patients in R-ISS I, about 16 in II, six or seven in III. RNA-seq yielded only roughly 75 to 1,300 TCR reads, IR-seq about 4 to 11 million.

Every patient had bone marrow sampled while the disease was active. Overall study results and limits: Approximately 82% of IR-seq clonotypes had one read, totaling around 3.4% of reads; RNA-seq: 74.6% and 44.6%.

The library was built from about 0.4 ug RNA with molecular barcoded adaptors for alpha/delta and beta/gamma chains. TCRdb used MiXCR to reprocess the reads, holding one entry per CDR3 protein. Counted here are roughly 60,000 distinct CDR3 sequences, less than 25% occurring once; the ten biggest clones make up approximately 17%. The clonotype comes from a donor at least 40 years old with multiple myeloma. Sequenced material: a population of CD138-negative cells sorted from bone marrow. The chain joins TRBV12-3 or TRBV12-4 to TRBJ1-1; TRBD1 is a possible D gene (6 bases). CDR3 region: CASSLGANTEAFF. CDR3 in DNA: TGTGCCAGCAGTTTGGGGGCGAACACTGAAGCTTTCTTT.